Below are 26 T cell receptor beta chains sequenced from a single sample in a study of identical twins (dated by TCRdb to 2016 to 2017). The method was 5' RACE. The instrument given in TCRdb is Illumina HiSeq 2000. TCRdb reran the public reads through fastp at Q25 and MiXCR, keeping productive beta chains. Every CDR3 protein is listed once, alongside the most common genes and DNA of its rows. In all, the sample holds around 100,000 distinct CDR3 sequences, and roughly 6% of those were seen once. Approximately 12% of the sample is held by the ten biggest clonotypes. Material for sequencing was memory T cells sorted from blood. The cell subset or site label, read with the paper, signifies: CD45RO+ enriched T cells. These TCRs come from a woman between 45 and 60 years old in good health.

This clonotype was counted many times. V is TRBV7-9 and J is TRBJ2-1; D is perhaps TRBD2 (5 bases). Trimming cost V 8 bases and J 5 bases, with 16 bases left between them. CDR1 and CDR2 (germline): SEHNR, FQNEAQ (reference sequence). The CDR3 loop spans 14 amino acids. CDR3 protein: CASGHSAENNEQFF. The CDR3 region has the DNA TGTGCCAGCGGCCATAGCGCAGAAAACAATGAGCAGTTCTTC.

In this sample, this clonotype turned up a few times. V and J are TRBV7-2 and TRBJ1-2, with D possibly being TRBD1 (5 bases). Trimming pared 1 base from V and 4 bases from J, leaving 16 bases between. The CDR3 covers 16 residues. Germline CDR1 SGHTA, CDR2 FQGNSA. The CDR3: CASSLGLDSLGYGYTF. For the CDR3, the DNA is TGTGCCAGCAGCTTAGGCCTCGACAGCCTAGGCTATGGCTACACCTTC.

This clonotype was counted ten times or more. This rearrangement joins TRBV10-3 to TRBJ1-4, with 7 bases aligning to TRBD1. The germline V gene encodes CDR1 ENHRY and CDR2 SYGVKD. This CDR3 spans 13 amino acids. After removal of 8 bases from V and 3 bases from J, the junction contained 3 bases not matched to a gene. The CDR3 coding sequence is TGTGCCATCCAAGGGACAGCTAATGAAAAACTGTTTTTT. Encoded protein: CAIQGTANEKLFF.

This clonotype has at least ten counts. The J gene is TRBJ2-3, the V gene TRBV7-8, with 7 positions matching TRBD2. The CDR3 is 15 amino acids. Germline V gene sequence: CDR1 SGHVS, CDR2 FQNEAQ. The V and J ends lost 1 base and 1 base, in that order; junction bases with no gene match: 2. DNA of the CDR3: TGTGCCAGCAGCTTAGTTGCGGGGGGCACAGATACGCAGTATTTT. Its protein product is CASSLVAGGTDTQYF.

This clonotype occurred many times. This chain joins TRBV29-1 and TRBJ2-2; a weak D match, TRBD2 (6 bases). Germline assignment: CDR1 SQVTM and CDR2 ANQGSEA. The CDR3 consists of 12 residues. V lost 7 bases, J lost 4 bases, and 10 bases lay in between. CDR3 region: CSGGERTGELFF. CDR3 DNA sequence: TGCAGCGGGGGGGAGCGCACCGGGGAGCTGTTTTTT.

The chain combines TRBV5-1 with TRBJ2-2; TRBD2 is a possible D gene (6 bases). CDR1 and CDR2 (germline): SGHRS, YFSETQ. This CDR3 is built from 15 residues. Trimming pared 4 bases from V and 6 bases from J, leaving 16 bases between. CDR3: CASSEDSWGAGELFF. DNA for the CDR3: TGCGCCAGCAGCGAGGACTCCTGGGGGGCCGGGGAGCTGTTTTTT.

This clonotype was seen repeatedly, ten times or more. The chain links TRBV15 to TRBJ2-3; 8 bases map to TRBD2. The ends lost 2 bases at V and 7 bases at J; junction bases unmatched: 14. This CDR3 comprises 17 residues. The germline CDR1 and CDR2 sequences are LNHNV and YYDKDF (reference sequence). CDR3 amino acids: CATSRQTSGTRGNTQYF. The DNA for the CDR3 is TGTGCCACCAGCAGACAGACATCCGGGACTAGGGGTAATACGCAGTATTTT.

This clonotype has a count of ten or more. The J gene is TRBJ2-1, the V gene TRBV20-1; the D gene is possibly TRBD2 (6 bases). V was shortened by 3 bases and J by 8 bases, with 14 bases between the two germline ends. The germline CDR1 and CDR2 sequences are DFQATT and SNEGSKA (reference sequence). This CDR3 has 13 amino acids. The CDR3 spells CSASIGSFDEQFF. CDR3 nucleotide sequence: TGCAGTGCTAGTATCGGGAGCTTCGATGAGCAGTTCTTC.

This clonotype was recorded many times. The rearrangement joins TRBV7-8 to TRBJ2-5; tentative D call: TRBD2 (6 bases). This CDR3 contains 13 residues. V dropped 4 bases and J dropped 5 bases, with 11 bases sitting between them. Germline-derived CDR1 and CDR2 are SGHVS and FQNEAQ. CDR3 nucleotide sequence: TGTGCCAGCAGCTCGGAGGGTAGGGAGACCCAGTACTTC. The encoded protein is CASSSEGRETQYF.

This clonotype was detected many times. The CDR3 sequence is CASSLGAGSSYEQYF. The CDR3 region has the DNA TGTGCCAGCAGCTTAGGGGCAGGGTCCTCCTACGAGCAGTACTTC. This sequence joins TRBV7-6 and TRBJ2-7; TRBD1 is a possible D gene (5 bases). The V gene's germline CDR1 is SGHVS and CDR2 FNYEAQ. CDR3 size: 15 residues. V lost 1 base to trimming and J lost 0 bases, with 10 bases between them.

This CDR3 reads CASSQTSGGGKEQYF. The CDR3 bases are TGTGCCAGCAGCCAAACTAGCGGGGGCGGAAAGGAGCAGTACTTC. J is TRBJ2-7 and V is TRBV3-1; TRBD2 matches 11 bases. Germline V gene data show CDR1 as LGHDT and CDR2 as YNNKEL (reference sequence). The CDR3 runs 15 residues. V was pared by 2 bases and J by 7 bases, with 7 bases of the junction left unmatched.

Ten or more counts support this clonotype. V usage is TRBV15 and J usage is TRBJ2-5; no firm D call. The CDR3 extends over 16 amino acids. The V end lost 3 bases, the J end lost 2 bases, and 16 bases lay between the germline ends. CDR1 is LNHNV and CDR2 is YYDKDF in the germline V gene (reference sequence). The CDR3 coding sequence is TGTGCCACCAGCAGGGTGGCCGGTCACGGGCAAGAGACCCAGTACTTC. It yields the protein CATSRVAGHGQETQYF. The variable domain in full, completed from reference TRBV15 and TRBJ2-5, reads DAMVIQNPRYQVTQFGKPVTLSCSQTLNHNVMYWYQQKSSQAPKLLFHYYDKDFNNEADTPDNFQSRRPNTSFCFLDIRSPGLGDTAMYLCATSRVAGHGQETQYFGPGTRLLVL.

In regard to this clonotype: As the CDR3 is not closed by the conserved phenylalanine or tryptophan, this likely results from a read error. The chain combines TRBV20-1 with TRBJ2-3, with 9 bases aligning to TRBD2. Germline CDR1 and CDR2: DFQATT and SNEGSKA (reference sequence). The length of the CDR3 is 14 residues. J lost 6 bases, V lost 3 bases, and 7 bases had no gene match. The CDR3 reads CSASLAGVIDTQYY. For the CDR3, the DNA is TGCAGTGCTAGTTTAGCGGGAGTTATCGATACGCAGTATTAT.

In this sample, this clonotype turned up many times. V and J are TRBV24-1 and TRBJ2-1, with 8 bases fitting TRBD1. J lost 8 bases, V lost 4 bases, and 9 bases had no gene match. CDR1 and CDR2 (germline): KGHDR, SFDVKD. The CDR3 runs to 15 residues. CDR3 bases: TGTGCCACCAGTGACCCGACAGGGGATGGCGATGAGCAGTTCTTC. This encodes CATSDPTGDGDEQFF.

The genes are TRBV12-3 or TRBV12-4 and TRBJ1-2; D call uncertain. V was cut by 5 bases and J by 4 bases, with 8 bases left in between. The CDR3 totals 12 residues. As DNA, the CDR3 is TGTGCCAGCAGTCCCAAGACCTATGGCTACACCTTC. This translates into CASSPKTYGYTF.

This clonotype was observed at least ten times. This chain joins TRBV29-1 and TRBJ2-7, with D possibly called TRBD1 or TRBD2 (5 bases each). Germline lookup yields CDR1 SQVTM and CDR2 ANQGSEA. V was pared by 4 bases and J by 2 bases, with 24 bases between. The CDR3 has 17 amino acids. This CDR3 reads CSVALLLSAGSTYEQYF. The CDR3 DNA follows: TGCAGCGTTGCTCTACTACTGTCGGCAGGGAGTACCTACGAGCAGTACTTC.

The table lists this clonotype with many counts. This chain connects TRBV20-1 to TRBJ1-4; a weak D match, TRBD1 (6 bases). The length of the CDR3 is 14 residues. Trimming took 6 bases from V and 13 from J, leaving 24 bases between them. Germline V lookup: CDR1 DFQATT, CDR2 SNEGSKA (reference sequence). CDR3 residues: CSALRRQVREGLFF. CDR3 in DNA: TGCAGTGCCCTTCGGAGACAGGTCCGTGAGGGACTGTTTTTT.

This clonotype has a count of ten or more. J is TRBJ2-5 and V is TRBV12-3 or TRBV12-4; a possible D gene is TRBD1 (7 bases). This CDR3 spans 14 amino acids. Trimming shortened V by 3 bases and J by 8 bases, and 16 bases separated the two germline ends. The CDR3, as DNA: TGTGCCAGCAGTTTGGGGACAGCCGGGGGAACCCAGTACTTC. It encodes CASSLGTAGGTQYF.

This clonotype was seen ten or more times. The chain has TRBV30 and TRBJ1-4; D is undetermined. Germline CDR1 and CDR2: GTSNPN and SVGIG (reference sequence). V lost 4 bases to trimming and J lost 11 bases, with 20 bases between them. This CDR3 is 14 amino acids long. For the CDR3, the DNA is TGTGCCTGGATGCCCGGCAGACGAGAGAGGAAACTGTTTTTT. Residues: CAWMPGRRERKLFF.

This clonotype came up many times. CDR3 DNA sequence: TGTGCCAGCAGACTAAGGGGACTAGCGGGAGGGCCGCGGACGCAGTATTTT. Translated, it gives CASRLRGLAGGPRTQYF. The chain combines TRBV2 with TRBJ2-3, with 16 bases matching TRBD2. Germline V gives CDR1 SNHLY, CDR2 FYNNEI. J was trimmed by 9 bases and V by 6 bases; bases with no gene match: 12. The CDR3 consists of 17 residues. Filled out from reference TRBV2 and TRBJ2-3, the complete variable domain reads EPEVTQTPSHQVTQMGQEVILRCVPISNHLYFYWYRQILGQKVEFLVSFYNNEISEKSEIFDDQFSVERPDGSNFTLKIRSTKLEDSAMYFCASRLRGLAGGPRTQYFGPGTRLTVL.

Ten or more counts support this clonotype. This chain joins TRBV12-3 or TRBV12-4 and TRBJ1-6; D uncertain. Trimming removed 2 bases at V and 4 bases at J, with 6 bases between. This CDR3 is 14 amino acids long. The DNA of the CDR3 is TGTGCCAGCAGTTTACCCGGGTATAATTCACCCCTCCACTTT. Translating gives CASSLPGYNSPLHF.

Note on this clonotype: One end of the junction fails to match germline, which may point to a read error. The rearrangement links TRBV2 to TRBJ2-5; 10 nucleotides match TRBD1. The CDR3 is 10 amino acids. Germline-derived CDR1 and CDR2 are SNHLY and FYNNEI. In nucleotides, the CDR3 is TGTGCCAGCCGCGGGACAGGGGCACTCTTC. Translated, it gives CASRGTGALF.

Many counts were recorded for this clonotype. The rearrangement links TRBV2 to TRBJ1-1, with D uncertain. Trimming took off 1 base at V and 0 bases at J, with 9 bases between the two ends. The CDR3 contains 15 residues. Per germline, CDR1 SNHLY and CDR2 FYNNEI. The CDR3 nucleotides are TGTGCCAGCAGTGAAGTTCCCGATATGAACACTGAAGCTTTCTTT. This encodes CASSEVPDMNTEAFF. Full variable domain (remainder filled in from reference TRBV2 and TRBJ1-1): EPEVTQTPSHQVTQMGQEVILRCVPISNHLYFYWYRQILGQKVEFLVSFYNNEISEKSEIFDDQFSVERPDGSNFTLKIRSTKLEDSAMYFCASSEVPDMNTEAFFGQGTRLTVV.

This clonotype was seen only a few times. The chain combines TRBV4-1 with TRBJ2-5, with D possibly matching TRBD2 (5 bases). This CDR3 is built from 15 residues. Between the trimmed V and J ends, which lost 4 bases and 0 bases, there was a span of 12 bases. The germline V gene has CDR1 MGHRA and CDR2 YSYEKL. For the CDR3, the DNA is TGCGCCAGCAGCCGAGGGTCGGCGAACCAAGAGACCCAGTACTTC. The encoded protein is CASSRGSANQETQYF.

In its sample, this clonotype was seen many times. The chain couples TRBV20-1 to TRBJ2-3, with 9 bases that match TRBD2. The CDR3 consists of 15 residues. V trimming: 5 bases; J trimming: 5 bases; junction bases outside the gene matches: 11. CDR1 is DFQATT, CDR2 SNEGSKA, per germline (reference sequence). This chain's CDR3 is CSARPFSGRVDTQYF. The CDR3, as DNA: TGCAGTGCTCGCCCCTTTAGCGGGAGAGTAGATACGCAGTATTTT.

This clonotype occurred many times. Because it lacks the conserved phenylalanine or tryptophan at the end, this CDR3 is likely a read error. The V and J genes are TRBV15 and TRBJ2-6; 8 bases agree with TRBD1. Germline V lookup: CDR1 LNHNV, CDR2 YYDKDF (reference sequence). V trimming: 0 bases; J trimming: 5 bases; junction bases outside the gene matches: 12. This CDR3 contains 19 residues. The CDR3, as DNA: TGTGCCACCAGCAGAGATATGGGACAGGTATTGCGTTGGGCCAACGTCCTGACTCTC. Encoded protein: CATSRDMGQVLRWANVLTL.